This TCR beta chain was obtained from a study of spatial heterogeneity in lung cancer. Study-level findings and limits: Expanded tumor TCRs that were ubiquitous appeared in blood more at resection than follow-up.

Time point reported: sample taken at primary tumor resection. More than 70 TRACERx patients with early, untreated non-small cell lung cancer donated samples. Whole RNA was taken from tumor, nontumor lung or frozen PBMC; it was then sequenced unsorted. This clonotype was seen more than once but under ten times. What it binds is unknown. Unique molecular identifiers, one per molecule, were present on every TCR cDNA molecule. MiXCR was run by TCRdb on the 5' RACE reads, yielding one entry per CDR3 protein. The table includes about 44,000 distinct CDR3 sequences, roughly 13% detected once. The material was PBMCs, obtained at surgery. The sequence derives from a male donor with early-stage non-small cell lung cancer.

CDR3 in DNA: TGTGCCAGCAGCACTCAGACAGGATCCTACGAGCAGTACTTC. As protein: CASSTQTGSYEQYF. The rearrangement joins TRBV5-4 to TRBJ2-7, with a possible D match to TRBD1 (6 bases). This CDR3 has 14 amino acids. Between the trimmed V and J ends, which lost 4 bases and 1 base, there was a span of 12 bases. From germline, CDR1 is SGHNT and CDR2 YYREEE (reference sequence).